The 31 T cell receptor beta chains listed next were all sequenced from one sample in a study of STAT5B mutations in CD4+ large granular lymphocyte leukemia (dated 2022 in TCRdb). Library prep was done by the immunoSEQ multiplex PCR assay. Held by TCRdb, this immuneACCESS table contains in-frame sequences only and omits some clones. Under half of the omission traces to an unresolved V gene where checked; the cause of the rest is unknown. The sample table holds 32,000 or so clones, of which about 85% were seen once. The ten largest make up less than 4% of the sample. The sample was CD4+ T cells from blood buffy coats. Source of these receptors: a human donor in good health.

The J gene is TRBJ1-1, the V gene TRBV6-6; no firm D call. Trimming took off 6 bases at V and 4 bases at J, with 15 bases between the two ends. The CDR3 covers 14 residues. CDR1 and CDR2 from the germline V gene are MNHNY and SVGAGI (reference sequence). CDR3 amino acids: CASSDASATTEAFF. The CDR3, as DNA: TGTGCCAGCAGCGACGCCTCGGCCACCACTGAAGCTTTCTTT.

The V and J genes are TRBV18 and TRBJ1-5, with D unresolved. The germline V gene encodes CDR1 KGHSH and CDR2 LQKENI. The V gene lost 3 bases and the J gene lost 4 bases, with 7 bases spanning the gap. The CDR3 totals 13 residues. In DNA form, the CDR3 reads TGTGCCAGCTCACCGCCATCAAATCAGCCCCAGCATTTT. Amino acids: CASSPPSNQPQHF.

The CDR3 sequence is CASSRGPDTQYF. CDR3 bases: TGTGCCAGCAGCCGCGGTCCAGATACGCAGTATTTT. This chain links TRBV5-6 with TRBJ2-3; D not certain. Deletions cut 4 bases from V and 4 bases from J, with 7 bases between. This CDR3 has 12 residues. The germline gives CDR1 SGHDT, CDR2 YYEEEE.

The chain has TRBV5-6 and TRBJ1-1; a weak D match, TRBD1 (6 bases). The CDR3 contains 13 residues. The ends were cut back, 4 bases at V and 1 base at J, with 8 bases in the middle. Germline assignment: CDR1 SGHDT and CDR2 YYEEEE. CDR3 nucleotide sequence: TGTGCCAGCAGCGGACAGACGAACACTGAAGCTTTCTTT. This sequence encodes CASSGQTNTEAFF.

In nucleotides, the CDR3 is TGTGCCATCAGTGGGGGGGAAAATCAGCCCCAGCATTTT. Its translation is CAISGGENQPQHF. The V and J genes are TRBV10-3 and TRBJ1-5; D may be TRBD1 (5 bases). V was shortened by 4 bases and J by 4 bases, with 8 bases between the two germline ends. The germline V gene has CDR1 ENHRY and CDR2 SYGVKD. The CDR3 covers 13 residues.

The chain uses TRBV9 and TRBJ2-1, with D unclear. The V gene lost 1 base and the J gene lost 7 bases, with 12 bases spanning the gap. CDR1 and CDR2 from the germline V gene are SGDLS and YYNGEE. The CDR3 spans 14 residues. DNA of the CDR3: TGTGCCAGCAGCGTATCGCCTAGTAAAAATGAGCAGTTCTTC. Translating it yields CASSVSPSKNEQFF.

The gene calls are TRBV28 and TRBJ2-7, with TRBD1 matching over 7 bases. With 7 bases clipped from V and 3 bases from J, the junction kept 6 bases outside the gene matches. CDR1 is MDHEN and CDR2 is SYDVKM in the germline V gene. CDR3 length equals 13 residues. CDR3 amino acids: CASKSGTVYEQYF. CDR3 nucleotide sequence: TGTGCCAGCAAATCCGGGACAGTCTACGAGCAGTACTTC.

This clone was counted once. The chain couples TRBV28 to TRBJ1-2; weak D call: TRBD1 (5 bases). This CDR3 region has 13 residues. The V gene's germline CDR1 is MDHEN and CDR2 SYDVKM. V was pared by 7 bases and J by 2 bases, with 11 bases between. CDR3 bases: TGTGCCAGCATTGCCGGGACCAACTATGGCTACACCTTC. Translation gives CASIAGTNYGYTF.

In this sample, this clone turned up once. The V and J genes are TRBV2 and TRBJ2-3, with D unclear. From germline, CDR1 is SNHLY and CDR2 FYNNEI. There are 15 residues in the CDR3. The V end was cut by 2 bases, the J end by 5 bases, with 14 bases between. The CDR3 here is CASSERAGVRDTQYF. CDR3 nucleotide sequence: TGTGCCAGCAGTGAACGGGCTGGGGTGAGAGATACGCAGTATTTT.

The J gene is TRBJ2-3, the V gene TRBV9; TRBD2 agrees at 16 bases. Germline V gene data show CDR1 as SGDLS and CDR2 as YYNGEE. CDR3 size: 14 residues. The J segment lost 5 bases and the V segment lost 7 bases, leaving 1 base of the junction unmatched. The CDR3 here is CASGTSGRGDTQYF. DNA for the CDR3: TGTGCCAGCGGGACTAGCGGGAGGGGAGATACGCAGTATTTT.

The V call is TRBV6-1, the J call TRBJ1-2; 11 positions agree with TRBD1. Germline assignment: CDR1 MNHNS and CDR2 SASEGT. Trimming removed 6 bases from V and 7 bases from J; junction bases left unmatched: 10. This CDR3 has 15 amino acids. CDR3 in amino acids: CASSVIGTGGSGYTF. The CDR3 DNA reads TGTGCCAGCAGCGTTATCGGGACAGGGGGTTCTGGCTACACCTTC.

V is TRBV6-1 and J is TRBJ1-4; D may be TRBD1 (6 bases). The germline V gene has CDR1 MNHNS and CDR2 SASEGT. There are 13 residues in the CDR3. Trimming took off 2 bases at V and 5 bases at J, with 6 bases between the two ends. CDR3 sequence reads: CASSEQGNEKLFF. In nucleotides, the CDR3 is TGTGCCAGCAGTGAACAGGGGAATGAAAAACTGTTTTTT.

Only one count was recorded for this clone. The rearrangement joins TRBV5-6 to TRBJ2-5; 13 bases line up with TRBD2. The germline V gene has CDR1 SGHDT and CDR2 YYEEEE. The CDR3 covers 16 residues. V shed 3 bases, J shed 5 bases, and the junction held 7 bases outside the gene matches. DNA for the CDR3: TGTGCCAGCAGCTCAAGGACTAGCGGGAGCTCGGAGACCCAGTACTTC. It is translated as CASSSRTSGSSETQYF.

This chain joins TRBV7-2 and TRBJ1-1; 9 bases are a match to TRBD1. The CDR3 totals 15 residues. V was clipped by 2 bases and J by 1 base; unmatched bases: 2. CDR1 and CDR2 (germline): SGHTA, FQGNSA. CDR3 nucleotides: TGTGCCAGCAGCTTAACAGGGGGCCAGAACACTGAAGCTTTCTTT. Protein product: CASSLTGGQNTEAFF.

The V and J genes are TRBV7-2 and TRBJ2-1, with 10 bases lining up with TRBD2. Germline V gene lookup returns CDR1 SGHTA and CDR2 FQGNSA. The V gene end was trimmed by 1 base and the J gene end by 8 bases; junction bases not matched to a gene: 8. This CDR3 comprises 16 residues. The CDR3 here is CASSLVGSGRAYEQFF. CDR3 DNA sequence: TGTGCCAGCAGCTTAGTCGGGAGCGGGAGGGCATATGAGCAGTTCTTC.

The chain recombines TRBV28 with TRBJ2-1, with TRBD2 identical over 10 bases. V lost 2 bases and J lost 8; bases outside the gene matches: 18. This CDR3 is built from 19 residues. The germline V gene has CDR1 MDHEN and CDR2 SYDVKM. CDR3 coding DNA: TGTGCCAGCAGTTTAGGGCTCTCTAGGTATCTAGCGGGAGCCGATGAGCAGTTCTTC. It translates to CASSLGLSRYLAGADEQFF.

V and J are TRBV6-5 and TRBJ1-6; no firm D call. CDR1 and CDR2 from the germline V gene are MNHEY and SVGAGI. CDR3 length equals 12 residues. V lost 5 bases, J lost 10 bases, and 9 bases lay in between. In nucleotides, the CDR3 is TGTGCCAGCAGTCTGGGGAAGTCACCCCTCCACTTT. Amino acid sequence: CASSLGKSPLHF.

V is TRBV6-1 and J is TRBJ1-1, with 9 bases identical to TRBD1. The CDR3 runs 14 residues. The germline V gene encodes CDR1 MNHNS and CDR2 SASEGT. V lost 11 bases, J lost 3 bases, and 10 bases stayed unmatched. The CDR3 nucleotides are TGTGCCGTACAATTACAGGGGGCTTACACTGAAGCTTTCTTT. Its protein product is CAVQLQGAYTEAFF.

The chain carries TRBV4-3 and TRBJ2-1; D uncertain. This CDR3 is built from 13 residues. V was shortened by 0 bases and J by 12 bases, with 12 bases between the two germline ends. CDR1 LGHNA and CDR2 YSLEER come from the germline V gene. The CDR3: CASSQDRKGAQFF. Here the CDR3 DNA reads TGCGCCAGCAGCCAAGACAGGAAGGGCGCGCAGTTCTTC.

The CDR3 protein is CSVSRLAGQETQYF. CDR3 sequence (DNA): TGCAGCGTTAGCCGACTAGCGGGCCAAGAGACCCAGTACTTC. The chain is built from TRBV29-1 and TRBJ2-5; 10 nucleotides line up with TRBD2. In germline, CDR1 is SQVTM, CDR2 ANQGSEA. J gave up 1 base and V 5 bases, and 4 bases lay outside the gene matches. This CDR3 comprises 14 residues.

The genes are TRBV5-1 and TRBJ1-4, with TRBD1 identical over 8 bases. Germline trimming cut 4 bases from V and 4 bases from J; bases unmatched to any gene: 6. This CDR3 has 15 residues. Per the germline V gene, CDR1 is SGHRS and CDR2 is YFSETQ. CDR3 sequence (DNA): TGCGCCAGCAGCCCCGGACAGGGCATTAATGAAAAACTGTTTTTT. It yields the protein CASSPGQGINEKLFF.

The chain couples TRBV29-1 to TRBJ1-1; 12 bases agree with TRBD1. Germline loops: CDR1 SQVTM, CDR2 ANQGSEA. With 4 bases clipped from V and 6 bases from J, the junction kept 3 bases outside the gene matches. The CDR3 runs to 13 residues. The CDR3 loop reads CSVGGQGASEAFF. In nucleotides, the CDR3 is TGCAGCGTTGGGGGACAGGGGGCGTCTGAAGCTTTCTTT.

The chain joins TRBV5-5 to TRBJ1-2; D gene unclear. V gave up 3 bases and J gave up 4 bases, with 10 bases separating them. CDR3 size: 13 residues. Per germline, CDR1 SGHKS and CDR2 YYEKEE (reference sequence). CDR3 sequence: CASSSEVGYGYTF. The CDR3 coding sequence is TGTGCCAGCAGCTCCGAGGTCGGCTATGGCTACACCTTC.

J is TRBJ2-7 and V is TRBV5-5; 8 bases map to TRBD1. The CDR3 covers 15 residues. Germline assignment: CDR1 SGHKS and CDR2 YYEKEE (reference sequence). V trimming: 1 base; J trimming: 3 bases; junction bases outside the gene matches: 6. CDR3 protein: CASSLRDRQDYEQYF. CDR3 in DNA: TGTGCCAGCAGCTTGAGGGACAGGCAAGACTACGAGCAGTACTTC. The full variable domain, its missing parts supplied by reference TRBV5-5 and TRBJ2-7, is DAGVTQSPTHLIKTRGQQVTLRCSPISGHKSVSWYQQVLGQGPQFIFQYYEKEERGRGNFPDRFSARQFPNYSSELNVNALLLGDSALYLCASSLRDRQDYEQYFGPGTRLTVT.

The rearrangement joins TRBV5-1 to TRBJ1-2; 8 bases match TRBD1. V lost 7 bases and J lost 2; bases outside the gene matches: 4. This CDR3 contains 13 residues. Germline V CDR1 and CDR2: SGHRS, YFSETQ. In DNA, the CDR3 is TGCGCCAGCTGGACAGGGCGAAACTATGGCTACACCTTC. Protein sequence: CASWTGRNYGYTF. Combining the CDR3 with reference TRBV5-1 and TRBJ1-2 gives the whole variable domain KAGVTQTPRYLIKTRGQQVTLSCSPISGHRSVSWYQQTPGQGLQFLFEYFSETQRNKGNFPGRFSGRQFSNSRSEMNVSTLELGDSALYLCASWTGRNYGYTFGSGTRLTVV.

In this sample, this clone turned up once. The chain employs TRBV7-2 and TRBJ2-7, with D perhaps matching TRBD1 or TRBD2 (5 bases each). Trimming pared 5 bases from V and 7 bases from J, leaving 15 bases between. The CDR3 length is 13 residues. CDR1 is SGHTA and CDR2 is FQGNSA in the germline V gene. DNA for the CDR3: TGTGCCAGCAGCCAAGGGACGGCCAGGGAGCAGTACTTC. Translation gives CASSQGTAREQYF. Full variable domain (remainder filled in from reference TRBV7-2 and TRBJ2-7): GAGVSQSPSNKVTEKGKDVELRCDPISGHTALYWYRQSLGQGLEFLIYFQGNSAPDKSGLPSDRFSAERTGGSVSTLTIQRTQQEDSAVYLCASSQGTAREQYFGPGTRLTVT.

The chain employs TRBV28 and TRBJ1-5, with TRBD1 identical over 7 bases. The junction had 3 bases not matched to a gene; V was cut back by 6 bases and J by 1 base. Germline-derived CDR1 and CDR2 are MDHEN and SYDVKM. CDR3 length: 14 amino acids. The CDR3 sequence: CASRPQGSNQPQHF. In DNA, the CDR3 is TGTGCCAGCAGGCCACAGGGGAGCAATCAGCCCCAGCATTTT.

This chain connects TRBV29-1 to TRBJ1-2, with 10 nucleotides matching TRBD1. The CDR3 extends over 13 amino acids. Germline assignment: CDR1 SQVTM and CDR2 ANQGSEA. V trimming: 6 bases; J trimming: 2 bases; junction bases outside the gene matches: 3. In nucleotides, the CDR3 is TGCAGCGTGGGGGGACAGGGGAACTATGGCTACACCTTC. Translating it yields CSVGGQGNYGYTF.

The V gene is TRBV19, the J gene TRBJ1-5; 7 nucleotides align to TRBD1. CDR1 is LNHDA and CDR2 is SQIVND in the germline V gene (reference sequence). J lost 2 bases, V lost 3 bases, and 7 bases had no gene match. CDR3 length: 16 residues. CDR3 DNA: TGTGCCAGTAGTATCGAAGGGGGCAGAGGCAATCAGCCCCAGCATTTT. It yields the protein CASSIEGGRGNQPQHF.

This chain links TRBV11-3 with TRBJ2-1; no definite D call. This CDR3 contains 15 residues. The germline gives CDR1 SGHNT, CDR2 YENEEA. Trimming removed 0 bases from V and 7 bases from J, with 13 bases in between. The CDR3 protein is CASSLDGFGFNEQFF. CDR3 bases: TGTGCCAGCAGCTTAGACGGGTTCGGGTTTAATGAGCAGTTCTTC.

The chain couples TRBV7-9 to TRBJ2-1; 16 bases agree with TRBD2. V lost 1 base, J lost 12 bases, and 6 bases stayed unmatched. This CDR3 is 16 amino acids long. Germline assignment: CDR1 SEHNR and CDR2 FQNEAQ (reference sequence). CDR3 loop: CASSLGGTSGRVGQFF. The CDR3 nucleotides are TGTGCCAGCAGCTTAGGGGGGACTAGCGGGAGGGTCGGGCAGTTCTTC.